This T cell receptor beta chain came from a study of T cells in Graves' hyperthyroidism and ophthalmopathy. Whole-study results and caveats: Researchers found most expanded thyroid clonotypes above 0.001 in blood as well.

V was shortened by 6 bases and J by 1 base, with 9 bases between the two germline ends. CDR1 and CDR2 (germline): MDHEN, SYDVKM. The CDR3 loop spans 13 amino acids. TCR beta CDR3 region amplification was performed from RNA transcripts. HTBI primers were employed in a first-round RT-PCR of the TCR CDR3. A single record per CDR3 protein comes from TCRdb applying MiXCR to the multiplex PCR reads. There are 500,000 to 650,000 distinct CDR3 sequences in the sample; 15% to 20% occur only once, and approximately 15% lies in the top ten. At least ten counts were recorded for this clonotype. What it binds is not known.

The chain combines TRBV28 with TRBJ1-1; the D is unclear. Sequencing was carried out using blood. The sequence came from a woman between 18 and 29 years old with Graves' ophthalmopathy. The CDR3 reads CASSRQRNTEAFF. In DNA form, the CDR3 reads TGTGCCAGCAGCCGTCAGAGGAACACTGAAGCTTTCTTT.